A selection of T cell receptor beta chains follows, all from one sample in a study of blood T cells in healthy people across ages. TCRdb analysed the 5' RACE reads with MiXCR anew, one entry per CDR3 protein. The sample carries roughly 930,000 distinct CDR3 sequences, around 48% recorded once. The sequenced material came from blood. These receptors originate from a man aged 25 to 45 in good health. Both conserved end residues are part of each CDR3. A D gene is named only where the DNA matches it firmly. Size values are once, few and many counts, or a class for expanded clones, and some rows have none.

v_call	j_call	d_call	clone_size	cdr3_aa	cdr3_nt
TRBV5-1	TRBJ2-7	TRBD2	few	CASSFSGGPPYEQYF	TGCGCCAGCAGCTTTAGCGGGGGGCCCCCCTACGAGCAGTACTTC
TRBV6-5	TRBJ2-5	NA	many	CASSSLGGSQETQYF	TGTGCCAGCAGTTCTCTCGGGGGCAGTCAAGAGACCCAGTACTTC
TRBV29-1	TRBJ2-1	TRBD1	NA	CSVRGTVREQFF	TGCAGCGTCAGGGGGACAGTTAGGGAGCAGTTCTTC
TRBV7-8	TRBJ2-1	TRBD2	few	CASSVTGLAGLNEQFF	TGTGCCAGCAGCGTTACGGGACTAGCGGGGCTTAATGAGCAGTTCTTC
TRBV12-3/TRBV12-4	TRBJ2-7	TRBD2	NA	CASRDSSGGLTYEQYF	TGTGCCAGCAGGGATTCTAGCGGGGGGTTAACCTACGAGCAGTACTTC
TRBV24-1	TRBJ2-5	NA	NA	CATSDLANEQYF	TGTGCCACCAGTGATTTGGCCAATGAGCAGTACTTC
TRBV20-1	TRBJ2-1	TRBD1	NA	CSASWTGGRDEQFF	TGCAGTGCTAGTTGGACAGGGGGCAGGGATGAGCAGTTCTTC
TRBV30	TRBJ2-3	NA	NA	CACPKPGGDTQYF	TGTGCCTGCCCCAAACCCGGTGGAGATACGCAGTATTTT
TRBV2	TRBJ2-7	TRBD1	few	CASSEMGQGHEQYF	TGTGCCAGCAGTGAAATGGGACAGGGACACGAGCAGTACTTC
TRBV10-3	TRBJ1-2	TRBD1	many	CAISPGQNYGYTF	TGTGCCATCAGCCCGGGACAGAACTATGGCTACACCTTC
TRBV12-3/TRBV12-4	TRBJ1-1	NA	NA	CASSLYRAEAFF	TGTGCCAGCAGTTTGTACAGGGCCGAAGCTTTCTTT
TRBV2	TRBJ1-1	NA	few	CASSVVGGGMTEAFF	TGTGCCAGCAGCGTGGTTGGCGGAGGTATGACTGAAGCTTTCTTT
TRBV7-2	TRBJ2-3	NA	NA	CASSLVSQGRTDTQYF	TGTGCCAGCAGCTTGGTCTCGCAGGGTCGCACAGATACGCAGTATTTT
TRBV20-1	TRBJ2-7	NA	NA	CSASGTNANEQYF	TGCAGTGCTTCCGGGACGAACGCGAACGAGCAGTACTTC
TRBV5-1	TRBJ2-7	TRBD2	NA	CASSRVAGSSYEQYF	TGCGCCAGCAGCAGGGTAGCGGGGAGCTCCTACGAGCAGTACTTC
TRBV6-2/TRBV6-3	TRBJ2-2	NA	NA	CASSPQGRGDTGELFF	TGTGCCAGCAGTCCCCAGGGGCGAGGGGACACCGGGGAGCTGTTTTTT
TRBV4-1	TRBJ2-3	TRBD1	NA	CASSQTGGGDTQYF	TGCGCCAGCAGCCAGACAGGGGGCGGGGATACGCAGTATTTT
TRBV6-1	TRBJ1-2	TRBD1	NA	CASRKTGNYGYTF	TGTGCCAGCAGGAAGACAGGGAACTATGGCTACACCTTC
TRBV27	TRBJ2-7	NA	few	CASTTGPLSYEQYF	TGTGCCAGCACCACAGGACCCCTCTCCTACGAGCAGTACTTC
TRBV10-3	TRBJ1-2	NA	NA	CAIRTVSDYGYTF	TGTGCCATCAGGACGGTCTCTGACTATGGCTACACCTTC
TRBV12-3/TRBV12-4	TRBJ2-7	NA	NA	CARSLESYEQYF	TGTGCCAGAAGTTTGGAGTCCTACGAGCAGTACTTC
TRBV18	TRBJ2-7	NA	few	CASSPGTYTYEQYF	TGTGCCAGCTCACCCGGGACATATACCTACGAGCAGTACTTC
TRBV4-3	TRBJ1-4	NA	once	CASSQDPIRVGNEKLFF	TGCGCCAGCAGCCAAGACCCGATAAGGGTTGGAAATGAAAAACTGTTTTTT
TRBV9	TRBJ1-2	NA	few	CASSVAMPVHGYTF	TGTGCCAGCAGCGTAGCTATGCCGGTCCATGGCTACACCTTC
TRBV4-2	TRBJ2-1	TRBD2	NA	CASSPRPAGGQYSYNEQFF	TGTGCCAGCAGCCCCCGGCCAGCGGGGGGCCAGTACTCCTACAATGAGCAGTTCTTC
TRBV11-2	TRBJ2-3	NA	few	CASSLDGAGTDTQYF	TGTGCCAGCAGCTTAGATGGAGCTGGCACAGATACGCAGTATTTT
TRBV11-2	TRBJ2-7	TRBD2	NA	CASSPTPGLAFSEQYF	TGTGCCAGCAGCCCAACCCCGGGACTAGCATTTAGTGAGCAGTACTTC
TRBV20-1	TRBJ1-5	TRBD1	once	CSARVIRDRGGQPQHF	TGCAGTGCTAGAGTGATCCGGGACAGGGGAGGTCAGCCCCAGCATTTT
TRBV4-1	TRBJ1-6	TRBD1	few	CASSQDRGTGYSPLHF	TGCGCCAGCAGCCAAGATCGGGGGACAGGGTATTCACCCCTCCACTTT
TRBV4-1	TRBJ2-1	TRBD1	few	CASSHSLFTGDNEQFF	TGCGCCAGCAGCCACTCCTTATTTACAGGGGACAATGAGCAGTTCTTC
TRBV25-1	TRBJ2-7	TRBD1	few	CASSYRGPENEQYF	TGTGCCAGCAGTTACAGGGGCCCAGAAAACGAGCAGTACTTC
TRBV10-3	TRBJ2-7	NA	many	CAIKSGSSYEQYF	TGTGCCATCAAGTCTGGGAGCTCCTACGAGCAGTACTTC
TRBV29-1	TRBJ2-7	NA	few	CSAQEVYEQYF	TGCAGCGCTCAGGAGGTGTACGAGCAGTACTTC
TRBV9	TRBJ1-2	NA	NA	CASSADYVGIYGYTF	TGTGCCAGCAGCGCCGACTACGTGGGGATTTATGGCTACACCTTC